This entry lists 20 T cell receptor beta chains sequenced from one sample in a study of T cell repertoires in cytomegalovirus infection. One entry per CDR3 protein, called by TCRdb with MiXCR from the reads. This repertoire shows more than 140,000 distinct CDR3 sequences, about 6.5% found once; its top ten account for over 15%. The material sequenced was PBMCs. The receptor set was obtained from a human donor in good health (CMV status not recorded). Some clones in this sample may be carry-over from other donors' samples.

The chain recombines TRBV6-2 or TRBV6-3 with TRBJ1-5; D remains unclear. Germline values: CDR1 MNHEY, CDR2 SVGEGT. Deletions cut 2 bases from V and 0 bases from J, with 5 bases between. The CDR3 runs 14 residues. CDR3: CASSYRDSNQPQHF. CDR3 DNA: TGTGCCAGCAGTTACCGGGATAGCAATCAGCCCCAGCATTTT.

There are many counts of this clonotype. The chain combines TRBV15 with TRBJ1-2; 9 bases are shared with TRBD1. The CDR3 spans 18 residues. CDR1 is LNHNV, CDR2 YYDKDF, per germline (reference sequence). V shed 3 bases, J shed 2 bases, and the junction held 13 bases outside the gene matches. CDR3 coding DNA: TGTGCCACCAGCAGTTTTGACAGGGGGGTAAAGTTGAACTATGGCTACACCTTC. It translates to CATSSFDRGVKLNYGYTF.

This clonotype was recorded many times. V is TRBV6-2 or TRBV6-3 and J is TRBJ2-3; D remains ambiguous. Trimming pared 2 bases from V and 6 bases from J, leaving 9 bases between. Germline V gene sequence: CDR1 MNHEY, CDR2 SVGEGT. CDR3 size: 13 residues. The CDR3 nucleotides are TGTGCCAGCAGTTACGATGCGCGGGATACGCAGTATTTT. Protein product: CASSYDARDTQYF.

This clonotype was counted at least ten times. CDR3 bases: TGTGCCAGCAGCCTGGACAGGGTCCGTGAAAAACTGTTTTTT. It specifies CASSLDRVREKLFF. The chain recombines TRBV7-9 with TRBJ1-4, with 8 bases matching TRBD1. The CDR3 length is 14 residues. Germline values: CDR1 SEHNR, CDR2 FQNEAQ (reference sequence). V gave up 5 bases and J gave up 7 bases; unmatched junction bases: 6. The variable domain in full, completed from reference TRBV7-9 and TRBJ1-4, reads DTGVSQNPRHKITKRGQNVTFRCDPISEHNRLYWYRQTLGQGPEFLTYFQNEAQLEKSRLLSDRFSAERPKGSFSTLEIQRTEQGDSAMYLCASSLDRVREKLFFGSGTQLSVL.

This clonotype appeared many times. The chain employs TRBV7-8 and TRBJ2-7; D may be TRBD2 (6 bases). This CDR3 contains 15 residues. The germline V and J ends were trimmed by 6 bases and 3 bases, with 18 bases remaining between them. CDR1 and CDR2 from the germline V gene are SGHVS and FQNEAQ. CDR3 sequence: CASRGPSGSVYEQYF. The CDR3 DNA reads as TGTGCCAGCAGAGGGCCGAGCGGGTCGGTCTACGAGCAGTACTTC.

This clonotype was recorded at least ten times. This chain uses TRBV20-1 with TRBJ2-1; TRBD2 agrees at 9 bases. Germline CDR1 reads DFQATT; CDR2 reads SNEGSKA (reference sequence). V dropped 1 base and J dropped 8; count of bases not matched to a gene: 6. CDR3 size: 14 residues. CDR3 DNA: TGCAGTGCTAGAGGCCCTAGCGGGGCGCATGAGCAGTTCTTC. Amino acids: CSARGPSGAHEQFF.

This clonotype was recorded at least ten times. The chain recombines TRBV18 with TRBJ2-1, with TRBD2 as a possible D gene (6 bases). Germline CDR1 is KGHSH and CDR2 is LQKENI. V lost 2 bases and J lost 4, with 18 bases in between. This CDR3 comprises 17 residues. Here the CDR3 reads CASSPAGTGGLYNEQFF. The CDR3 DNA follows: TGTGCCAGCTCACCAGCCGGGACTGGAGGCTTATACAATGAGCAGTTCTTC.

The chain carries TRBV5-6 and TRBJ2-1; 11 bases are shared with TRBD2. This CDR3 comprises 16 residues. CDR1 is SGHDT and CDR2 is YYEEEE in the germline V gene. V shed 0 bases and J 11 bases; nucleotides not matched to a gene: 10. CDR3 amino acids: CASSLVGSGGATQQFF. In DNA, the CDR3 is TGTGCCAGCAGCTTGGTAGGTAGCGGGGGGGCGACGCAGCAGTTCTTC. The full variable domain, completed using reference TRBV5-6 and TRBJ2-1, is DAGVTQSPTHLIKTRGQQVTLRCSPKSGHDTVSWYQQALGQGPQFIFQYYEEEERQRGNFPDRFSGHQFPNYSSELNVNALLLGDSALYLCASSLVGSGGATQQFFGPGTRLTVL.

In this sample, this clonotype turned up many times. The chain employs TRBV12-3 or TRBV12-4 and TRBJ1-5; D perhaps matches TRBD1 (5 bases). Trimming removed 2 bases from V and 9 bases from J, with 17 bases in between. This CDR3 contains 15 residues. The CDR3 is CASSLQGPQLSPQHF. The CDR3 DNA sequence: TGTGCCAGCAGTTTACAGGGCCCCCAATTGTCGCCCCAGCATTTT.

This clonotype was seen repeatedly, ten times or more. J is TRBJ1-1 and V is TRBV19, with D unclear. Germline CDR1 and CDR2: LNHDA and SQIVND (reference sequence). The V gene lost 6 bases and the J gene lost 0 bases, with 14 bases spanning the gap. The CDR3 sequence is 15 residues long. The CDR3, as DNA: TGTGCCAGTAGCGCAGGAGTTATCATGAACACTGAAGCTTTCTTT. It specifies CASSAGVIMNTEAFF.

The CDR3 is CASTPWGLAVSSYEQYF. The DNA of the CDR3 is TGTGCCAGCACCCCCTGGGGGTTGGCAGTAAGCTCCTACGAGCAGTACTTC. This chain links TRBV7-9 with TRBJ2-7, with D possibly being TRBD1 or TRBD2 (5 bases each). The V end lost 7 bases, the J end lost 0 bases, and 22 bases lay between the germline ends. Germline CDR1 is SEHNR and CDR2 is FQNEAQ (reference sequence). The CDR3 runs 17 residues.

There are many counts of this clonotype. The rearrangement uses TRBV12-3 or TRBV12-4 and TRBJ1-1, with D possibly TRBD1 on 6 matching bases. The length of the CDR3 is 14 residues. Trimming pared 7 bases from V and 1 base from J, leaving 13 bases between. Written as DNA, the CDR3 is TGTGCCAGCACCCCGGGACACCAGAACACTGAAGCTTTCTTT. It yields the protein CASTPGHQNTEAFF.

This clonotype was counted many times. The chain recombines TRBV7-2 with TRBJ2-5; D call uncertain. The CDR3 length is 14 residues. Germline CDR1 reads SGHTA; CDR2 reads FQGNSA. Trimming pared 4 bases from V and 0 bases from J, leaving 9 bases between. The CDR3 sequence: CASSWATYQETQYF. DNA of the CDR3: TGTGCCAGCAGCTGGGCCACGTACCAAGAGACCCAGTACTTC.

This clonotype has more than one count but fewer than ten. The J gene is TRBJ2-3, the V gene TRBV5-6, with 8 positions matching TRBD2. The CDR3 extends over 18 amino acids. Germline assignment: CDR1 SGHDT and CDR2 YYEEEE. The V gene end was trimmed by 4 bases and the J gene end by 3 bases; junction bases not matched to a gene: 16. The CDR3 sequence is CASSHYAGRAGDTDTQYF. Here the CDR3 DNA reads TGTGCCAGCAGCCACTACGCTGGGCGAGCGGGGGATACAGATACGCAGTATTTT.

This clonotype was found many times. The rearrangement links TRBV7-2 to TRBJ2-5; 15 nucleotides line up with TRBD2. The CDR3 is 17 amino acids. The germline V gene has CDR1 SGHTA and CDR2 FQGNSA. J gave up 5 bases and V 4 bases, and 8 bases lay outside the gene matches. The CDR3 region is CASSSRTSGGAMETQYF. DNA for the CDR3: TGTGCCAGCAGCTCCAGGACTAGCGGGGGGGCCATGGAGACCCAGTACTTC.

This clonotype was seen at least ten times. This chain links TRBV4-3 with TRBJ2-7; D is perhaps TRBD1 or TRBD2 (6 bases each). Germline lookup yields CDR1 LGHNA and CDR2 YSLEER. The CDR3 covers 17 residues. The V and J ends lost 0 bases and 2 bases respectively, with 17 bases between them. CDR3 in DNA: TGCGCCAGCAGCCAAGATACCGGGGGCGCAGAGGCCTACGAGCAGTACTTC. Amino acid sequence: CASSQDTGGAEAYEQYF.

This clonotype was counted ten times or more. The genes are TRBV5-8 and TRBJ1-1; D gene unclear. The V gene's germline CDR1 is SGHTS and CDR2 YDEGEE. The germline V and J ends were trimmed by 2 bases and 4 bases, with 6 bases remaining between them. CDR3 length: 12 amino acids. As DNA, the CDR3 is TGTGCCAGCAGCTTTCTACGCACTGAAGCTTTCTTT. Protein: CASSFLRTEAFF.

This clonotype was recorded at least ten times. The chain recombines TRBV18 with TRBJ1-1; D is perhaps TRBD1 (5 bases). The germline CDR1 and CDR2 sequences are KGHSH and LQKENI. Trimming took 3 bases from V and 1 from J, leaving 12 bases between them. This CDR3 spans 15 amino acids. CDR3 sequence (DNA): TGTGCCAGCTCACCGGTGGGGACCCCGAACACTGAAGCTTTCTTT. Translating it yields CASSPVGTPNTEAFF.

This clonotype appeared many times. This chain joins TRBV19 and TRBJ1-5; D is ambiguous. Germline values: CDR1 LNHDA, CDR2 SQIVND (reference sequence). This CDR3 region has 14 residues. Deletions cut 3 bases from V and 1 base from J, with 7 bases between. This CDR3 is CASSMSLSNQPQHF. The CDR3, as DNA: TGTGCCAGTAGTATGAGCCTAAGCAATCAGCCCCAGCATTTT.

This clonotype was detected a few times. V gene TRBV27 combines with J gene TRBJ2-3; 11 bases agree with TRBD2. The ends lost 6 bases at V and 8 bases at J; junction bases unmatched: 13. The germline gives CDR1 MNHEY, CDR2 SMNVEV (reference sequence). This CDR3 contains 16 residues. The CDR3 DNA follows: TGTGCCAGCAGGCCTAGCGGGGGGTATAGGGGGGTTACGCAGTATTTT. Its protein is CASRPSGGYRGVTQYF.